This T cell receptor (beta chain) was obtained from a study of radiation and T cells in renal cell carcinoma. General study results and limits: From baseline, blood top tumor clonotypes peaked at 2 weeks post-radiation.

There are 13 residues in the CDR3. Germline V gene data show CDR1 as SGHVS and CDR2 as FQNEAQ. Trimming took 1 base from V and 9 from J, leaving 12 bases between them. Time point here: blood 2 weeks post-SBRT. The treatment here: 15 Gy SBRT to primary tumor, nephrectomy 4 weeks later. Radiation-treated patients gave blood at baseline, week 2 and week 4. Sequencing was performed with immunoSEQ multiplex PCR; in TCRdb, only in-frame clones are kept and a portion is missing. The sample lists 100,000 to 150,000 clones, 70% to 90% occurring once. About this clone: The target antigen is unknown.

V and J are TRBV7-8 and TRBJ1-2, with D maybe TRBD1 (5 bases). The sequence was collected from a woman aged 70-85 years with renal cell carcinoma. The sample was blood, taken from a patient whose treatment included radiotherapy and nephrectomy. CDR3 region: CASSLEGRSSYTF. CDR3 nucleotides: TGTGCCAGCAGCTTAGAGGGACGAAGTAGCTACACCTTC.